The rows below give T cell receptor beta chains drawn from one sample of a study of CD8 T cells in ankylosing spondylitis. TCRdb independently ran MiXCR on the 5' RACE reads; one entry per CDR3 protein. Of 250,000 to 350,000 distinct CDR3 sequences in the sample, approximately 8% were seen once. Sequenced material: blood, either unsorted or a sorted T cell fraction (not recorded which). Every receptor here comes from a male donor with ankylosing spondylitis. The CDR3 runs from the conserved cysteine through the conserved F or W. The D gene is left open where the match is weak. The listing skips clone size in some rows; elsewhere it reads once, few, many or a size class.

TRBV27	15	TRBD2	TRBJ2-5	-	CASSWGTSGQETQYF	TGTGCCAGCAGTTGGGGGACTAGCGGACAAGAGACCCAGTACTTC
TRBV11-2	17	-	TRBJ2-3	few	CASSLRGGLAVRDTQYF	TGTGCCAGCAGCTTAAGGGGGGGGCTAGCGGTGCGAGATACGCAGTATTTT
TRBV6-1	13	-	TRBJ2-3	-	CATPAYGTDTQYF	TGTGCCACCCCGGCCTATGGCACAGATACGCAGTATTTT
TRBV5-5	15	TRBD1	TRBJ2-5	-	CASSLVRDRGQTQYF	TGTGCCAGCAGCTTGGTCCGGGACAGGGGACAGACCCAGTACTTC
TRBV7-3	17	-	TRBJ2-3	many	CASSLRIVSGSADTQYF	TGTGCCAGCAGCTTAAGGATTGTGTCAGGAAGTGCAGATACGCAGTATTTT
TRBV6-2/TRBV6-3	15	-	TRBJ2-7	few	CASSPRTAPSYEQYF	TGTGCCAGCAGTCCTCGGACAGCACCTTCCTACGAGCAGTACTTC
TRBV20-1	15	-	TRBJ1-1	few	CSARDLRAMGAEAFF	TGCAGTGCTAGAGATCTGAGGGCGATGGGAGCTGAAGCTTTCTTT
TRBV3-1	16	-	TRBJ2-7	-	CASSQGAGAPRLEQYF	TGTGCCAGCAGCCAAGGTGCCGGCGCCCCACGGCTCGAGCAGTACTTC
TRBV6-2/TRBV6-3	18	TRBD2	TRBJ2-1	-	CASTSRGGGRLAYNEQFF	TGTGCCAGCACCTCAAGGGGCGGGGGTCGACTAGCTTACAATGAGCAGTTCTTC
TRBV18	14	-	TRBJ2-3	-	CASSPGQDTDTQYF	TGTGCCAGCTCACCAGGGCAGGACACAGATACGCAGTATTTT
TRBV4-1	16	-	TRBJ1-6	few	CASSRYGTSRDSPLHF	TGCGCCAGCAGCCGGTACGGAACTTCCAGGGATTCACCCCTCCACTTT
TRBV20-1	14	TRBD1	TRBJ1-1	-	CSWTGDHEGTEAFF	TGCAGTTGGACAGGCGATCATGAAGGCACTGAAGCTTTCTTT
TRBV28	14	TRBD2	TRBJ2-7	few	CASIPGTSPYEQYF	TGTGCCAGCATCCCCGGGACTAGTCCCTACGAGCAGTACTTC
TRBV7-2	15	-	TRBJ2-2	-	CASSLSRVFGGELFF	TGTGCCAGCAGCCTTAGTCGGGTCTTTGGCGGGGAGCTGTTTTTT
TRBV24-1	18	TRBD2	TRBJ2-1	few	CATSDLNQGLAGYNEQFF	TGTGCCACCAGTGACCTAAACCAGGGACTAGCGGGTTACAATGAGCAGTTCTTC
TRBV12-3/TRBV12-4	14	-	TRBJ1-1	few	CASSSTDKNTEAFF	TGTGCCAGCAGTTCGACAGACAAGAACACTGAAGCTTTCTTT
TRBV5-5	14	-	TRBJ2-5	few	CASSLEPYQETQYF	TGTGCCAGCAGCTTGGAACCCTACCAAGAGACCCAGTACTTC
TRBV28	13	-	TRBJ2-5	-	CASSPHHQETQYF	TGTGCCAGCAGTCCCCACCATCAAGAGACCCAGTACTTC
TRBV4-2	17	TRBD2	TRBJ2-7	-	CASSQGPRTSGMYEQYF	TGTGCCAGCAGCCAAGGCCCGAGGACTAGCGGGATGTACGAGCAGTACTTC
TRBV12-3/TRBV12-4	18	TRBD2	TRBJ2-1	-	CASSSQLGLAGQWDEQFF	TGTGCCAGCAGTTCCCAATTGGGACTAGCGGGACAGTGGGATGAGCAGTTCTTC
TRBV18	16	TRBD1	TRBJ1-5	-	CASSSQGAMGNQPQHF	TGTGCCAGCTCATCTCAGGGGGCGATGGGCAATCAGCCCCAGCATTTT
TRBV7-6	15	-	TRBJ2-7	few	CASSLGAGMDYEQYF	TGTGCCAGCAGCTTAGGGGCAGGGATGGACTACGAGCAGTACTTC
TRBV5-1	14	TRBD2	TRBJ2-7	-	CASSLGAGVDEQYF	TGCGCCAGCAGCTTGGGTGCGGGAGTCGACGAGCAGTACTTC
TRBV4-1	14	-	TRBJ2-1	-	CASSQGFRANEQFF	TGCGCCAGCAGCCAAGGTTTTAGGGCCAATGAGCAGTTCTTC
TRBV10-2	15	-	TRBJ1-1	-	CASSVAGWRASEAFF	TGCGCCAGCAGCGTCGCGGGTTGGAGGGCCTCTGAAGCTTTCTTT
TRBV4-2	11	-	TRBJ1-2	-	CASSQAGGYTF	TGTGCCAGCAGCCAGGCTGGGGGCTACACCTTC
TRBV4-3	17	-	TRBJ1-4	few	CASSQDSYFSTNEKLFF	TGCGCCAGCAGCCAGGACTCCTATTTTTCAACTAATGAAAAACTGTTTTTT
TRBV28	15	-	TRBJ1-5	many	CASKPARGGNQPQHF	TGTGCCAGCAAACCTGCGCGGGGGGGCAATCAGCCCCAGCATTTT